The 22 T cell receptor beta chains presented below share a single source sample, sequenced in a study of blood T cell repertoires in COVID-19 (dated by TCRdb to about 2020). Library construction relied on the immunoSEQ multiplex PCR assay. TCRdb retrieved this table from immuneACCESS and kept in-frame rearrangements only. Not all clones are present; in checked studies, unresolved V genes account for under half, and no reason is known for the remainder. The sample table records 150,000 to 200,000 clones; 88% of these occur just once. In total, the top ten clones hold approximately 4.5% of the sample. Sequencing was performed on peripheral blood. The receptor set was obtained from a human donor in a cohort sampled during active COVID-19.

The V gene is TRBV3-1 (or the pseudogene TRBV3-2), the J gene TRBJ2-1, with D possibly matching TRBD2 (6 bases). The CDR3 contains 16 residues. The germline gives CDR1 LGHDT, CDR2 YNNKEL (reference sequence). V was shortened by 4 bases and J by 4 bases, with 17 bases between the two germline ends. CDR3 coding DNA: TGTGCCAGCAGCCCCGTTAGGTCCGGGGGTTACAATGAGCAGTTCTTC. Protein product: CASSPVRSGGYNEQFF.

The V gene is TRBV18, the J gene TRBJ2-1; D is ambiguous. Between the trimmed V and J ends, which lost 2 bases and 6 bases, there was a span of 14 bases. This CDR3 region has 15 residues. Per germline, CDR1 KGHSH and CDR2 LQKENI. The chain's CDR3 is CASSPFSTVANEQFF. CDR3 nucleotide sequence: TGTGCCAGCTCACCATTTTCCACGGTCGCCAATGAGCAGTTCTTC.

The V and J genes are TRBV24-1 and TRBJ1-5, with 8 bases that match TRBD1. Trimming at V came to 1 base and at J to 0 bases, leaving 10 bases not matched to a gene. Germline CDR1 is KGHDR and CDR2 is SFDVKD. This CDR3 has 19 amino acids. Here the CDR3 DNA reads TGTGCCACCAGTGATTTTCCCTACAGGGGGTGGTGTAGCAATCAGCCCCAGCATTTT. Protein product: CATSDFPYRGWCSNQPQHF.

The chain joins TRBV28 to TRBJ2-3; D gene uncertain. V was cut by 4 bases and J by 6 bases, with 20 bases left in between. The length of the CDR3 is 16 residues. CDR1 is MDHEN, CDR2 SYDVKM, per germline. The CDR3 spells CASSSILNSRSDTQYF. CDR3 in DNA: TGTGCCAGCAGTTCCATACTGAATAGCCGGAGCGATACGCAGTATTTT.

This clone was seen once. The V call is TRBV6-6, the J call TRBJ1-6, with TRBD1 matching over 11 bases. The trim removed 5 bases at V and 4 bases at J, leaving 4 bases unmatched. The germline V gene encodes CDR1 MNHNY and CDR2 SVGAGI (reference sequence). The CDR3 length is 16 residues. CDR3 in DNA: TGTGCCAGCAGTAAGGGACAGGGGGAATATAATTCACCCCTCCACTTT. The encoded protein is CASSKGQGEYNSPLHF.

The count of this clone is one. This chain links TRBV18 with TRBJ2-7; D may be TRBD1 (5 bases). V was cut by 3 bases and J by 3 bases, with 6 bases left in between. The CDR3 runs to 12 residues. Germline CDR1 and CDR2: KGHSH and LQKENI. The chain's CDR3 is CASSPRDYEQYF. CDR3 DNA sequence: TGTGCCAGCTCACCCAGGGACTACGAGCAGTACTTC.

This chain joins TRBV2 and TRBJ1-2, with D possibly being TRBD1 (5 bases). Germline CDR1 reads SNHLY; CDR2 reads FYNNEI. Trimming removed 5 bases at V and 2 bases at J, with 9 bases between. CDR3 length equals 13 residues. The CDR3 sequence is CASSPTENYGYTF. In DNA form, the CDR3 reads TGTGCCAGCAGTCCGACAGAAAACTATGGCTACACCTTC.

The V call is TRBV5-1, the J call TRBJ1-5; 8 bases fit TRBD1. Germline V gene sequence: CDR1 SGHRS, CDR2 YFSETQ. V was pared by 1 base and J by 2 bases, with 2 bases of the junction left unmatched. CDR3 length: 15 amino acids. The CDR3 DNA reads as TGCGCCAGCAGCTTGATGGGACAGGGCAATCAGCCCCAGCATTTT. Translated: CASSLMGQGNQPQHF.

The J gene is TRBJ2-5, the V gene TRBV10-3, with a weak D call TRBD2 (6 bases). Germline V CDR1 and CDR2: ENHRY, SYGVKD. Trimming shortened V by 3 bases and J by 5 bases, and 16 bases separated the two germline ends. The CDR3 spans 15 residues. This chain's CDR3 is CAISDKGREAETQYF. Here the CDR3 DNA reads TGTGCCATCAGTGACAAAGGCAGGGAGGCCGAGACCCAGTACTTC.

The V gene is TRBV6-5, the J gene TRBJ2-2; TRBD2 matches 7 bases. Trimming took 4 bases from V and 6 from J; bases not matched to a gene: 11. Germline CDR1 reads MNHEY; CDR2 reads SVGAGI. The CDR3 length is 16 residues. CDR3 DNA sequence: TGTGCCAGCAGTTCCGCGGGGGTAATAAGCGCCGGGGAGCTGTTTTTT. Its translation is CASSSAGVISAGELFF.

The genes are TRBV29-1 and TRBJ2-1; 9 nucleotides match TRBD2. V gave up 7 bases and J gave up 7 bases; unmatched junction bases: 8. Germline loops: CDR1 SQVTM, CDR2 ANQGSEA. The length of the CDR3 is 13 residues. The CDR3 DNA reads TGCAGCGCTGTAGCGGGAGTCCTGAATGAGCAGTTCTTC. Protein sequence: CSAVAGVLNEQFF.

V is TRBV5-1 and J is TRBJ2-1; D not resolved. The CDR3 has 16 amino acids. Germline loops: CDR1 SGHRS, CDR2 YFSETQ. With 0 bases removed from V and 3 bases from J, the gap between germline ends came to 13 bases. The CDR3 nucleotides read TGCGCCAGCAGCTTGGCCGCCCCTCACTTCTACAATGAGCAGTTCTTC. Its protein product is CASSLAAPHFYNEQFF.

This chain links TRBV9 with TRBJ1-3; TRBD1 might be the D (5 bases). Germline CDR1 and CDR2: SGDLS and YYNGEE. CDR3 length: 15 amino acids. With 3 bases removed from V and 2 bases from J, the gap between germline ends came to 12 bases. CDR3 in amino acids: CASSARAGTGNTIYF. The DNA for the CDR3 is TGTGCCAGCAGCGCCCGGGCAGGGACTGGAAACACCATATATTTT.

The chain joins TRBV7-2 to TRBJ1-4; 7 nucleotides line up with TRBD1. This CDR3 region has 15 residues. From germline, CDR1 is SGHTA and CDR2 FQGNSA. Unmatched junction bases numbered 8, after V lost 5 bases and J lost 5 bases. CDR3 in DNA: TGTGCCAGCAGCCCTAGGTCACAGGGGAATGAAAAACTGTTTTTT. This translates into CASSPRSQGNEKLFF.

The J gene is TRBJ1-2, the V gene TRBV30; 10 bases agree with TRBD1. The CDR3 contains 15 residues. Germline CDR1 and CDR2: GTSNPN and SVGIG (reference sequence). The trim removed 2 bases at V and 9 bases at J, leaving 12 bases unmatched. CDR3 amino acids: CAWSPRDRGVMRYTF. The CDR3, as DNA: TGTGCCTGGAGTCCCCGGGACAGGGGAGTCATGCGCTACACCTTC.

V and J are TRBV10-2 and TRBJ2-7; D unclear. Trimming cost V 2 bases and J 3 bases, with 8 bases left between them. Germline V gene sequence: CDR1 WSHSY, CDR2 SAAADI. The CDR3 totals 13 residues. The DNA for the CDR3 is TGCGCCAGCAGTGAGGGGCTTGGCTACGAGCAGTACTTC. Its protein product is CASSEGLGYEQYF.

The V and J genes are TRBV5-1 and TRBJ2-3, with TRBD2 matching over 12 bases. The CDR3 length is 17 residues. Germline V gene data show CDR1 as SGHRS and CDR2 as YFSETQ. Unmatched junction bases numbered 6, after V lost 1 base and J lost 3 bases. The CDR3 nucleotides read TGCGCCAGCAGCTTGCCGTCTAGCGGGGGGGCAACAGATACGCAGTATTTT. It is translated as CASSLPSSGGATDTQYF. Drawing the rest from reference TRBV5-1 and TRBJ2-3, the complete variable domain is KAGVTQTPRYLIKTRGQQVTLSCSPISGHRSVSWYQQTPGQGLQFLFEYFSETQRNKGNFPGRFSGRQFSNSRSEMNVSTLELGDSALYLCASSLPSSGGATDTQYFGPGTRLTVL.

V is TRBV29-1 and J is TRBJ1-4; D is perhaps TRBD1 (6 bases). The CDR3 consists of 12 residues. With 5 bases removed from V and 7 bases from J, the gap between germline ends came to 11 bases. Looked up from germline, CDR1 is SQVTM and CDR2 is ANQGSEA. The CDR3, as DNA: TGCAGCGTTCAGGGGACGGCTGAAAAACTGTTTTTT. Protein sequence: CSVQGTAEKLFF.

The rearrangement links TRBV18 to TRBJ1-4; the D gene is possibly TRBD1 (5 bases). The CDR3 runs to 14 residues. Germline V gives CDR1 KGHSH, CDR2 LQKENI. The V end was cut by 0 bases, the J end by 14 bases, with 16 bases between. The CDR3 sequence is CASSPPGQGQRLFF. Written as DNA, the CDR3 is TGTGCCAGCTCACCACCCGGCCAGGGTCAAAGGCTGTTTTTT.

CDR3 sequence reads: CASSLGTESYNTGELFF. The DNA of the CDR3 is TGTGCCAGCAGCCTCGGGACAGAAAGTTACAACACCGGGGAGCTGTTTTTT. The rearrangement joins TRBV5-6 to TRBJ2-2, with TRBD1 matching 7 bases. Losses at the gene ends were 4 bases for V and 2 bases for J; bases not matched to a gene: 11. The CDR3 totals 17 residues. CDR1 is SGHDT and CDR2 is YYEEEE in the germline V gene.

This clone was seen just once. In DNA form, the CDR3 reads TGTGCCAGCAGCGCCAGTTCGATTAACACTGAAGCTTTCTTT. It is translated as CASSASSINTEAFF. This chain connects TRBV3-1 (or the pseudogene TRBV3-2) to TRBJ1-1; D not certain. Germline lookup yields CDR1 LGHDT and CDR2 YNNKEL (reference sequence). CDR3 length equals 14 residues. V was clipped by 5 bases and J by 2 bases, with 12 bases between them.

The chain has TRBV7-2 and TRBJ1-2; no reliable D call. The CDR3 is 14 residues long. Looked up from germline, CDR1 is SGHTA and CDR2 is FQGNSA. The V end lost 1 base, the J end lost 1 base, and 7 bases lay between the germline ends. CDR3 nucleotide sequence: TGTGCCAGCAGCTTAGTGGCCAGTAACTATGGCTACACCTTC. Translation gives CASSLVASNYGYTF.